These T cell receptor beta chains were read from a single sample in a study of beta chain features in type 1 diabetes. The method was immunoSEQ multiplex PCR; TCRdb's version includes in-frame clones alone and lacks a portion of them. The sample has 680,000 or so clones; roughly 13% are singletons. Sequenced material: naive CD4+ T cells from blood. These receptors were collected from a man younger than 35 with type 1 diabetes. CDR3s include the opening cysteine and the closing phenylalanine or tryptophan. D genes are given only for firm matches. Size values are once, few and many counts, or a class for expanded clones, and some rows have none.

>TRBJ2-3|few|NA|TRBV5-1
TGCGCCAGCAGCTTGGTAAGATCGGGCACAGATACGCAGTATTTT
CASSLVRSGTDTQYF
>TRBJ2-6|NA|NA|TRBV14
TGTGCCAGCAGCGTAACTAGGGACATTCTTAGCTCTGGGGCCAACGTCCTGACTTTC
CASSVTRDILSSGANVLTF
>TRBJ2-7|NA|NA|TRBV6-1
TGTGCCAGCAGTGTGTCCGAGCAGTACTTC
CASSVSEQYF
>TRBJ2-7|NA|NA|TRBV20-1
TGCAGTGCTAGTTCTGTCCGGGAGCAGTACTTC
CSASSVREQYF
>TRBJ1-1|NA|NA|TRBV27
TGTGCCAGCAGTCCGGGGGACGTTAGAGAAGCTTTCTTT
CASSPGDVREAFF
>TRBJ2-3|few|TRBD1|TRBV27
TGTGCCAGCAGCCGGACAGGGCGAACAGATACGCAGTATTTT
CASSRTGRTDTQYF
>TRBJ1-2|NA|TRBD1|TRBV27
TGTGCCAGCAGTTCCACCCGGACAGGGCACCTATATGGCTACACCTTC
CASSSTRTGHLYGYTF
>TRBJ2-1|few|NA|TRBV5-1
TGCGCCAGCAGGCGGCAGGGGTTGGACAATGAGCAGTTCTTC
CASRRQGLDNEQFF
>TRBJ2-5|NA|NA|TRBV6-6
TGTGCCAGCATCCGGGACCTGGAAGTGGAGACCCAGTACTTC
CASIRDLEVETQYF
>TRBJ2-7|NA|NA|TRBV23-1
TGCGCCAGCAGTCAAATCAAAGGACCGACCTACGAGCAGTACTTC
CASSQIKGPTYEQYF
>TRBJ1-4|few|NA|TRBV6-5
TGTGCCAGCAGTTACGGTGAAAAACTGTTTTTT
CASSYGEKLFF
>TRBJ1-4|NA|TRBD1|TRBV7-6
TGTGCCAGCAGCTTTGGGACAGTGAATGAAAAACTGTTTTTT
CASSFGTVNEKLFF
>TRBJ1-1|NA|NA|TRBV30
TGTGCCTGGGAGGGGACCGCGGACTCTGAAGCTTTCTTT
CAWEGTADSEAFF
>TRBJ2-3|NA|NA|TRBV9
TGTGCCAGCAGCCGCACCCTCCTTACAGATACGCAGTATTTT
CASSRTLLTDTQYF
>TRBJ2-2|NA|NA|TRBV1
TGCACCAGCAGCCGCCGGGCCCTCGGAACCGGGGAGCTGTTTTTT
CTSSRRALGTGELFF
>TRBJ1-1|NA|NA|TRBV4-2
TGTGCCAGCAGCCAAGATCGGGCTGAAGCTTTCTTT
CASSQDRAEAFF
>TRBJ1-1|NA|NA|TRBV7-6
TGTGCCAGCAGCGATTTACAATCGGGGCCCGAAGCTTTCTTT
CASSDLQSGPEAFF
>TRBJ1-6|NA|NA|TRBV15
TGTGCCACCAGCACCGACAGTGAATCACCCCTCCACTTT
CATSTDSESPLHF
>TRBJ1-5|NA|NA|TRBV30
TGTGCCTGGAGTGTAGCGCCTCAGCCCCAGCATTTT
CAWSVAPQPQHF
>TRBJ2-5|NA|NA|TRBV4-1
TGCGCCAGCAGCCAAGATCCCCGGGTGGCTCTCGAGGGAGAGACCCAGTACTTC
CASSQDPRVALEGETQYF
>TRBJ1-2|few|TRBD1|TRBV18
TGTGCCAGCTCACCCGGGACAGGGGATATGCACTATGGCTACACCTTC
CASSPGTGDMHYGYTF
>TRBJ1-1|few|NA|TRBV19
TGTGCCAGTAGCTTTACAGGACTGAACACTGAAGCTTTCTTT
CASSFTGLNTEAFF
>TRBJ1-4|once|TRBD1|TRBV29-1
TGCAGCGTTGTGGTCGGGACAGGGGCAGAAAAACTGTTTTTT
CSVVVGTGAEKLFF
>TRBJ1-6|few|NA|TRBV7-8
TGTGCCAGCAGCCTAGGGCTTACAAATTCACCCCTCCACTTT
CASSLGLTNSPLHF
>TRBJ1-5|NA|NA|TRBV6-5
TGTGCCAGCAGTTACTCTTACAGTAATCAGCCCCAGCATTTT
CASSYSYSNQPQHF
>TRBJ2-3|NA|NA|TRBV7-9
TGTGCCAGCAGCACTGACACAGATACGCAGTATTTT
CASSTDTDTQYF
>TRBJ2-2|NA|TRBD1|TRBV27
TGTGCCAGCAGTCCTTTCCGGGACAGTCAGCTGGGGAACACCGGGGAGCTGTTTTTT
CASSPFRDSQLGNTGELFF
>TRBJ1-3|NA|NA|TRBV30
TGTGCCTGGAGTGTACCGGGGGGCTCTGGAAACACCATATATTTT
CAWSVPGGSGNTIYF
>TRBJ2-1|NA|TRBD2|TRBV7-2
TGTGCCAGCAGCTTAGATGTAGCGGGGGAGGTCAATGAGCAGTTCTTC
CASSLDVAGEVNEQFF
>TRBJ1-2|NA|NA|TRBV9
TGTGCCAGCAGCGTAGTTAGGGCAGGTCGTGACTATGGCTACACCTTC
CASSVVRAGRDYGYTF
>TRBJ2-3|NA|NA|TRBV11-2
TGTGCCAGCAGCCCGCGGACTTTACCGCGGGATACGCAGTATTTT
CASSPRTLPRDTQYF
>TRBJ2-7|few|TRBD1|TRBV5-1
TGCGCCAGCAGCTTCCAGGGACAGGGCTACGAGCAGTACTTC
CASSFQGQGYEQYF
>TRBJ1-2|NA|NA|TRBV9
TGTGCCAGCAGCTCCCCCCCTAGCCACTATGGCTACACCTTC
CASSSPPSHYGYTF
>TRBJ2-1|few|NA|TRBV5-1
TGCGCCAGCAGCAAGGACAGTGCTTCCTACAATGAGCAGTTCTTC
CASSKDSASYNEQFF
>TRBJ1-2|few|TRBD1|TRBV10-3
TGTGCCATCAGTGATCGACAGGGGGTCCAGGGCTACACCTTC
CAISDRQGVQGYTF
>TRBJ2-7|NA|NA|TRBV5-1
TGCGCCAGCAGCTTCACAGGGACCTACGAGCAGTACTTC
CASSFTGTYEQYF
>TRBJ1-6|few|NA|TRBV28
TGTGCCAGCAGCCTCGGTTCTTATAATTCACCCCTCCACTTT
CASSLGSYNSPLHF
>TRBJ1-2|NA|NA|TRBV6-5
TGCGCCAGCAGTGAGCATGGGTATCCGACGGGCTACACCTTC
CASSEHGYPTGYTF
>TRBJ1-2|NA|TRBD1|TRBV5-1
TGCGCCAGCAGCTTGACAGGGGGCCGTGGCTACACCTTC
CASSLTGGRGYTF
>TRBJ2-2|NA|TRBD1|TRBV18
TGTGCCAGCTCACCGGACAGGGTTCGAACCGGGGAGCTGTTTTTT
CASSPDRVRTGELFF
>TRBJ1-1|few|NA|TRBV19
TGTGCCAGTAGTATCACAGGAGACACTGAAGCTTTCTTT
CASSITGDTEAFF
>TRBJ1-2|few|NA|TRBV9
TGTGCCAGCAGCGTATCTACGACAGCCAACTATGGCTACACCTTC
CASSVSTTANYGYTF
>TRBJ1-1|NA|TRBD1|TRBV19
TGTGCCAGTAGTCCCCGGGACAGAAAAGCTTTCTTT
CASSPRDRKAFF
>TRBJ1-2|NA|NA|TRBV5-1
TGCGCCAGCAGCTTTGCAGGGGACGACTATGGCTACACCTTC
CASSFAGDDYGYTF
>TRBJ1-3|few|TRBD1|TRBV7-9
TGTGCCAGCAGCGTTGTCAGGGGGCCGAGCTCTGGAAACACCATATATTTT
CASSVVRGPSSGNTIYF
>TRBJ1-5|few|NA|TRBV4-1
TGCGCCAGCAGCCCCATGGGGGCACTCGATGGGGGCAATCAGCCCCAGCATTTT
CASSPMGALDGGNQPQHF